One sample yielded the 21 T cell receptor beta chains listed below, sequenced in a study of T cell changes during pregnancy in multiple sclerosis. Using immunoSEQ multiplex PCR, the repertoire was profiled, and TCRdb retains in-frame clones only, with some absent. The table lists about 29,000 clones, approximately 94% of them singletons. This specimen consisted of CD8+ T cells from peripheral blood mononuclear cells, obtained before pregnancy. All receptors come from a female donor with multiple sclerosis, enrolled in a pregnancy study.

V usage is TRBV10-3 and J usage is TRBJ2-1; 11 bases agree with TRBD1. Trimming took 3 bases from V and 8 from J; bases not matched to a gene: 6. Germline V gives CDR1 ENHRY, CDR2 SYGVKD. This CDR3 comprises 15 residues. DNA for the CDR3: TGTGCCATCAGTGACCCGGGACAGGGGGGACATGAGCAGTTCTTC. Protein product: CAISDPGQGGHEQFF.

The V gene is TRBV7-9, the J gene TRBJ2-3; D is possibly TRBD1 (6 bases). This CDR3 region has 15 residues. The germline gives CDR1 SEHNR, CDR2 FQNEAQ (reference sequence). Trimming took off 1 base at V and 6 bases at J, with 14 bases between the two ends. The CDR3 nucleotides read TGTGCCAGCAGCTTAGGAGGGGGTTCCTCCGATACGCAGTATTTT. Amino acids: CASSLGGGSSDTQYF. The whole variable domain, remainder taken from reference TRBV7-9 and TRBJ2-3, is DTGVSQNPRHKITKRGQNVTFRCDPISEHNRLYWYRQTLGQGPEFLTYFQNEAQLEKSRLLSDRFSAERPKGSFSTLEIQRTEQGDSAMYLCASSLGGGSSDTQYFGPGTRLTVL.

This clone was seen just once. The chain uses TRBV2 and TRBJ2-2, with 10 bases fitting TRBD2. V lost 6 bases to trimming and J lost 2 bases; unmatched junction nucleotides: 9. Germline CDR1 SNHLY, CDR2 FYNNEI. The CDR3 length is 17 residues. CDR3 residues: CASRGILAGVNTGELFF. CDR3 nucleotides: TGTGCCAGCAGGGGTATCCTAGCGGGAGTAAACACCGGGGAGCTGTTTTTT. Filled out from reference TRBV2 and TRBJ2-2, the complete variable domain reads EPEVTQTPSHQVTQMGQEVILRCVPISNHLYFYWYRQILGQKVEFLVSFYNNEISEKSEIFDDQFSVERPDGSNFTLKIRSTKLEDSAMYFCASRGILAGVNTGELFFGEGSRLTVL.

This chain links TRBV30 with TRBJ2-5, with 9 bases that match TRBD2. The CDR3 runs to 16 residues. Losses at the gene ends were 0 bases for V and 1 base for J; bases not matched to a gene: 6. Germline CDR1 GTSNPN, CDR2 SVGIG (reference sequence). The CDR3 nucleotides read TGTGCCTGGAGTGTTGGTCGACTAGCGGTCCAAGAGACCCAGTACTTC. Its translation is CAWSVGRLAVQETQYF.

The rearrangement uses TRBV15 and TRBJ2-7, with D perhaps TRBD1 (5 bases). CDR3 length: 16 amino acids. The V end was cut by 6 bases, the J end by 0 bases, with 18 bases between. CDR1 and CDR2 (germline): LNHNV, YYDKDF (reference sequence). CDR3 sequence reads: CATRSTLTAISYEQYF. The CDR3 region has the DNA TGTGCCACCAGGAGTACCTTGACAGCAATCTCCTACGAGCAGTACTTC.

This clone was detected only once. CDR3 sequence (DNA): TGTGCCAGCAGTTTGGGGGGGGGTACCTACGAGCAGTACTTC. As protein: CASSLGGGTYEQYF. V gene TRBV27 combines with J gene TRBJ2-7; 7 nucleotides match TRBD2. The CDR3 length is 14 residues. Germline CDR1 reads MNHEY; CDR2 reads SMNVEV (reference sequence). Unmatched junction bases numbered 4, after V lost 3 bases and J lost 2 bases.

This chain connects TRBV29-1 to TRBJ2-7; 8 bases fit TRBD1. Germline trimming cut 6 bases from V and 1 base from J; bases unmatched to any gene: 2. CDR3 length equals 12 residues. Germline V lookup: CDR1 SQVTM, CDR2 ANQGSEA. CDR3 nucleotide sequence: TGCAGCGTCAGGGACAGGTCCTACGAGCAGTACTTC. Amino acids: CSVRDRSYEQYF.

CDR3: CASSLASGGPQPQHF. CDR3 bases: TGTGCCAGCAGCTTAGCGTCCGGGGGGCCTCAGCCCCAGCATTTT. The genes are TRBV7-6 and TRBJ1-5; D is perhaps TRBD1 (6 bases). Germline assignment: CDR1 SGHVS and CDR2 FNYEAQ. V was cut by 0 bases and J by 6 bases, with 12 bases left in between. The CDR3 totals 15 residues.

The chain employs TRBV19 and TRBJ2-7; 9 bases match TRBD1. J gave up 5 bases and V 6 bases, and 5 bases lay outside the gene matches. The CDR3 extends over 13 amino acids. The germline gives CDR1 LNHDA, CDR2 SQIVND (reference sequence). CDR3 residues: CASSPTGGDEQYF. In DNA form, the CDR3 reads TGTGCCAGTAGCCCGACAGGGGGAGACGAGCAGTACTTC. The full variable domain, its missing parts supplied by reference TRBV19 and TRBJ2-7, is DGGITQSPKYLFRKEGQNVTLSCEQNLNHDAMYWYRQDPGQGLRLIYYSQIVNDFQKGDIAEGYSVSREKKESFPLTVTSAQKNPTAFYLCASSPTGGDEQYFGPGTRLTVT.

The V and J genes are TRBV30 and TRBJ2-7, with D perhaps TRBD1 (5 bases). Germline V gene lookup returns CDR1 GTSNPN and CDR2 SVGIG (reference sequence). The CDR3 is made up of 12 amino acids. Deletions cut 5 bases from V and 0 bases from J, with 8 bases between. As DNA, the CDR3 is TGTGCCTGGGCGACAGCCTCCTACGAGCAGTACTTC. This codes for CAWATASYEQYF.

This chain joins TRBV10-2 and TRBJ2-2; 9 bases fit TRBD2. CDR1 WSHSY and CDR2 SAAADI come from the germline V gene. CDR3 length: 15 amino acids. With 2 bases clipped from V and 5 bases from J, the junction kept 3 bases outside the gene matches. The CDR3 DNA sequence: TGCGCCAGCAGTGAGGGGACTAGCTGGACCGGGGAGCTGTTTTTT. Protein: CASSEGTSWTGELFF.

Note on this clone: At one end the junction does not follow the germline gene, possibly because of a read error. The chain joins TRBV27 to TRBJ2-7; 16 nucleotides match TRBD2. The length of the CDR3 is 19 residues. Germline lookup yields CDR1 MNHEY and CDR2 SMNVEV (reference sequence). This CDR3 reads CASSLGPGLAGGPSDEQYF. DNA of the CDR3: TGTGCCAGCAGTTTGGGCCCGGGACTAGCGGGAGGGCCCTCCGACGAGCAGTACTTC.

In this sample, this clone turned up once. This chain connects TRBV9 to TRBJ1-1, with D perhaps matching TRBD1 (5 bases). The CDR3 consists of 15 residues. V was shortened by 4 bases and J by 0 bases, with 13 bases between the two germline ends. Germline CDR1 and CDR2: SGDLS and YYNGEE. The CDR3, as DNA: TGTGCCAGCAGCCCAGACAGTTCGCTGAACACTGAAGCTTTCTTT. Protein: CASSPDSSLNTEAFF.

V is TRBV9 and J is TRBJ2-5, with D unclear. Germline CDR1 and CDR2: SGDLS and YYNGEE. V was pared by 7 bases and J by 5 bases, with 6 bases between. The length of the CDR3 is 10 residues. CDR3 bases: TGTGCCAGCCTCGAGGAGACCCAGTACTTC. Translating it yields CASLEETQYF.

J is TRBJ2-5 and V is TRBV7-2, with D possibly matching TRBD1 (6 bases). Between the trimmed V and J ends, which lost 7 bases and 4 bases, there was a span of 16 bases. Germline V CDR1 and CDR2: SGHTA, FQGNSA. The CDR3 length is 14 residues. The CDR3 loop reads CASTLPTGLETQYF. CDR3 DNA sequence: TGTGCCAGCACCCTCCCGACAGGATTAGAGACCCAGTACTTC.

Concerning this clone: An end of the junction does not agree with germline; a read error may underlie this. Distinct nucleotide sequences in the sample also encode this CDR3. The CDR3 DNA is TGTGCCAGCAGCTTAGTTTTAGGCGGGGAGGAAGGCTATACCTTC. This sequence encodes CASSLVLGGEEGYTF. The chain uses TRBV7-6 and TRBJ1-2; D not resolved. The CDR3 covers 15 residues. Germline lookup yields CDR1 SGHVS and CDR2 FNYEAQ.

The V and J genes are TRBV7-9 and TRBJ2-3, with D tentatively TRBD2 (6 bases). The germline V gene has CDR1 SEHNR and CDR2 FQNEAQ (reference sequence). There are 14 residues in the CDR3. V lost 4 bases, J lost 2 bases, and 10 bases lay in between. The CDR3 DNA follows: TGTGCCAGCAGCTATAGCGGTTTCACAGATACGCAGTATTTT. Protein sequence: CASSYSGFTDTQYF.

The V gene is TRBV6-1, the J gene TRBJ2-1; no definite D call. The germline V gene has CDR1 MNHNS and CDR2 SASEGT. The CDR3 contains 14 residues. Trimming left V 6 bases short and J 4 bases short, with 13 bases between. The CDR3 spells CASRSSVFYNEQFF. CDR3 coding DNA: TGTGCCAGCAGGTCCAGTGTCTTTTACAATGAGCAGTTCTTC.

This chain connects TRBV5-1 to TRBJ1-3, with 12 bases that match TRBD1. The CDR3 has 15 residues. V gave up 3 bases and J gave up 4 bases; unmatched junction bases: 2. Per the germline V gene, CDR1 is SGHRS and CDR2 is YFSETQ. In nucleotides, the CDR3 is TGCGCCAGCAGCTCCGGGACAGGGGGCGGAAACACCATATATTTT. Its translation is CASSSGTGGGNTIYF. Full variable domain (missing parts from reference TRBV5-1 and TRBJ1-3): KAGVTQTPRYLIKTRGQQVTLSCSPISGHRSVSWYQQTPGQGLQFLFEYFSETQRNKGNFPGRFSGRQFSNSRSEMNVSTLELGDSALYLCASSSGTGGGNTIYFGEGSWLTVV.

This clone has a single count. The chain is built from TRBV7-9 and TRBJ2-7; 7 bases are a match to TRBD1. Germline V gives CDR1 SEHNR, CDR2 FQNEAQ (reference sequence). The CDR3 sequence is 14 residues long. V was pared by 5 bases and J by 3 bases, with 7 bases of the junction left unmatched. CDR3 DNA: TGTGCCAGCAGCAGCCGGGACAGATTCTACGAGCAGTACTTC. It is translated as CASSSRDRFYEQYF.

The CDR3 spells CASSEGLGGPQHF. Here the CDR3 DNA reads TGTGCCAGCAGTGAAGGGTTAGGGGGGCCCCAGCATTTT. The chain has TRBV2 and TRBJ1-5; D may be TRBD1 (6 bases). V was shortened by 1 base and J by 9 bases, with 10 bases between the two germline ends. Germline CDR1 reads SNHLY; CDR2 reads FYNNEI. CDR3 length: 13 amino acids. Full variable domain (remainder filled in from reference TRBV2 and TRBJ1-5): EPEVTQTPSHQVTQMGQEVILRCVPISNHLYFYWYRQILGQKVEFLVSFYNNEISEKSEIFDDQFSVERPDGSNFTLKIRSTKLEDSAMYFCASSEGLGGPQHFGDGTRLSIL.